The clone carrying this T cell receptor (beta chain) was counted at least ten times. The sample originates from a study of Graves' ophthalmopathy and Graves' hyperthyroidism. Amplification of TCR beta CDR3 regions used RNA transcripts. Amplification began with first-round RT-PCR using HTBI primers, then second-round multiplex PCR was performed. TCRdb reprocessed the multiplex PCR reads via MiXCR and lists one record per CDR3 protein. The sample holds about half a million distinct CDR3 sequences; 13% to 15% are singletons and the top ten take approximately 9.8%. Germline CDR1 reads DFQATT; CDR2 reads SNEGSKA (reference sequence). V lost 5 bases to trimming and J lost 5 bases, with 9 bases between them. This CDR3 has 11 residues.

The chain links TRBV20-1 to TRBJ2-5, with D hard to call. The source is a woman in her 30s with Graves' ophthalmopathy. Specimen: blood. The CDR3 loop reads CSARLGETQYF. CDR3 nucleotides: TGCAGTGCTCGACTCGGGGAGACCCAGTACTTC.